This T cell receptor beta chain was sequenced in a study of CXCR3-negative and CXCR3-positive naive CD8 T cells. The CDR3 has 15 residues. Germline V gene data show CDR1 as MGHRA and CDR2 as YSYEKL. All TRB cDNA libraries came from 5' RACE performed with UMI labels. TCRdb reworked the 5' RACE reads into one entry per CDR3 protein, no DNA. The sample holds 150,000 to 160,000 distinct CDR3 sequences. The study, taken as a whole, reports: In CXCR3-positive naive cells, the TRB CDR3s were more hydrophobic than in CXCR3-negative naive cells.

As for this clonotype: Its antigen is unknown.

The rearrangement links TRBV4-1 to TRBJ1-1; TCRdb outputs TRBD1, but without DNA this stays unchecked. This clonotype was sampled from a human donor in good health. Some clones in this sample may be carry-over from other donors' samples. Sequencing used naive CXCR3+ CD8+ T cells from blood. The subset: CD45RO-CCR7+CD27+CD95- naive CD8+ T cells expressing CXCR3 (TNR3+). The CDR3 reads CASSQRDRGNTEAFF.